This T cell receptor beta chain was sequenced in a study of CD8+ T cells in alopecia areata. General study points: Sequencing of scalp samples also captures resident alphabeta T cells of normal skin. Alopecia totalis/universalis scalp especially showed more expanded CD8+ clones than normal scalp.

The CDR3 runs 13 residues. Trimming removed 6 bases from V and 7 bases from J; junction bases left unmatched: 9. Germline V gene data show CDR1 as MNHEY and CDR2 as SMNVEV (reference sequence). The authors extracted RNA and reverse transcribed it into cDNA as the sequencing template. Sequencing used immunoSEQ multiplex PCR; TCRdb keeps in-frame clones, though not all of them. The sample yields roughly 4,200 clones, approximately 71% seen once. Comments on this clone: Its antigen remains unknown.

The TCR was taken from a human donor in good health. The chain links TRBV27 to TRBJ2-7; 7 bases line up with TRBD1. The specimen sequenced was skin. CDR3 amino acids: CASRRQGRWEQYF. The DNA for the CDR3 is TGTGCCAGCAGGCGACAGGGTAGGTGGGAGCAGTACTTC.